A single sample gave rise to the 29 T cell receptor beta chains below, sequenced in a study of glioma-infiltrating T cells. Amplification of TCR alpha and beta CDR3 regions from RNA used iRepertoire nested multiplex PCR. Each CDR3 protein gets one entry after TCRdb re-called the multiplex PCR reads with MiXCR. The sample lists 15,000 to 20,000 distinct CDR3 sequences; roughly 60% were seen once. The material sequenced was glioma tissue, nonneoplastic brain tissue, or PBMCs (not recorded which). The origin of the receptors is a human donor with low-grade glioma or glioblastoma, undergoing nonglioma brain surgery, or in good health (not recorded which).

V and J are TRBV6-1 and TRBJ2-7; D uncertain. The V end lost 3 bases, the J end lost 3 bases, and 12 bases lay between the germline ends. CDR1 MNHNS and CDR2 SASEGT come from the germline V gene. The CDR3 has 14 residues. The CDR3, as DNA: TGTGCCAGCAGTGACAGTTCTTCCCACTACGAGCAGTACTTC. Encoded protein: CASSDSSSHYEQYF.

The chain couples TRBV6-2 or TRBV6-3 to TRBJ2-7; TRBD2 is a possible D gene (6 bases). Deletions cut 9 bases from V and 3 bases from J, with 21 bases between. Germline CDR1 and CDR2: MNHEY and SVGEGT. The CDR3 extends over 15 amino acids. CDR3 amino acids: CASSVAGGVSYEQYF. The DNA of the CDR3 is TGTGCCAGTAGTGTTGCCGGGGGTGTAAGCTACGAGCAGTACTTC.

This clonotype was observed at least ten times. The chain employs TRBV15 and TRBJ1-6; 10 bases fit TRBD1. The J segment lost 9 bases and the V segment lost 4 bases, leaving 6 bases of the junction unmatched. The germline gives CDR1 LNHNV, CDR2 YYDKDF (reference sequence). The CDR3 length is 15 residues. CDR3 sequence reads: CATSNLGQGVSPLHF. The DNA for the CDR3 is TGTGCCACCAGCAACCTAGGACAGGGGGTTTCACCCCTCCACTTT.

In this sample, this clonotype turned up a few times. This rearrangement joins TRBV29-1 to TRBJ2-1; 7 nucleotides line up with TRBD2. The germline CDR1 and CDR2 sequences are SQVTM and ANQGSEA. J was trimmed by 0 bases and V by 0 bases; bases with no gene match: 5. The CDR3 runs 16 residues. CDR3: CSVEDNLADSYNEQFF. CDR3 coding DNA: TGCAGCGTTGAAGACAACCTAGCGGACTCCTACAATGAGCAGTTCTTC.

The CDR3 DNA sequence: TGCAGTGCTAGAGATCAACAGGGGCGAGACACAGATACGCAGTATTTT. Encoded protein: CSARDQQGRDTDTQYF. The chain uses TRBV20-1 and TRBJ2-3; 7 nucleotides match TRBD1. V gave up 0 bases and J gave up 2 bases; unmatched junction bases: 8. This CDR3 contains 16 residues. Germline lookup yields CDR1 DFQATT and CDR2 SNEGSKA (reference sequence).

The CDR3 spells CSAHRGYEQYF. The CDR3 DNA follows: TGCAGTGCCCATAGGGGTTACGAGCAGTACTTC. The chain uses TRBV20-1 and TRBJ2-7; the D gene is possibly TRBD1 (5 bases). Trimming removed 6 bases at V and 4 bases at J, with 10 bases between. This CDR3 region has 11 residues. Germline V lookup: CDR1 DFQATT, CDR2 SNEGSKA (reference sequence).

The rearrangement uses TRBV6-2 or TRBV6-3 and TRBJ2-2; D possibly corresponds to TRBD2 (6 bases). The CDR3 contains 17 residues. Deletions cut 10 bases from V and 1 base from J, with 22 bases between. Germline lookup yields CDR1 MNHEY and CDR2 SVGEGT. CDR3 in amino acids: CATTAQPEGWNTGELFF. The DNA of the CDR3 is TGTGCCACCACCGCCCAACCGGAGGGCTGGAACACCGGGGAGCTGTTTTTT.

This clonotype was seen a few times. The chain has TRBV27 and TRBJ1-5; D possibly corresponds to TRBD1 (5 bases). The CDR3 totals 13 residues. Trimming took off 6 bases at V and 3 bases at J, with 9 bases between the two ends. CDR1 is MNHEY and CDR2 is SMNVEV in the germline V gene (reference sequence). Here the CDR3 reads CASRRQLNQPQHF. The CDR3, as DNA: TGTGCCAGCAGACGACAGCTCAATCAGCCCCAGCATTTT.

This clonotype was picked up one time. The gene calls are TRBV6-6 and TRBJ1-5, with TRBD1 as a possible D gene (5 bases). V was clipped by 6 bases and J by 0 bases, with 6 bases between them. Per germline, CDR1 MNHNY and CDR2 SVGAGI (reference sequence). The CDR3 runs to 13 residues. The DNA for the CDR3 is TGTGCCAGCAGGGGGGATAGCAATCAGCCCCAGCATTTT. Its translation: CASRGDSNQPQHF.

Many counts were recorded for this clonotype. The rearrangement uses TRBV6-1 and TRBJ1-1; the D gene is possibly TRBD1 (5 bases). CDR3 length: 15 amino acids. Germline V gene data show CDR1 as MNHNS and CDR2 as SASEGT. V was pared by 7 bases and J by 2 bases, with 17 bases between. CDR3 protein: CASIPRGRANTEAFF. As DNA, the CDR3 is TGTGCCAGCATCCCACGGGGCAGGGCCAACACTGAAGCTTTCTTT.

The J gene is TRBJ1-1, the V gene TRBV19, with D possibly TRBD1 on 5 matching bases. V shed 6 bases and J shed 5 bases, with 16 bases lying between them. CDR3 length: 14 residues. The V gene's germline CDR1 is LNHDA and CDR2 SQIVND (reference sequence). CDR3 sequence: CASSPWDWGTEAFF. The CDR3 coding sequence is TGTGCCAGTAGCCCCTGGGACTGGGGGACTGAAGCTTTCTTT.

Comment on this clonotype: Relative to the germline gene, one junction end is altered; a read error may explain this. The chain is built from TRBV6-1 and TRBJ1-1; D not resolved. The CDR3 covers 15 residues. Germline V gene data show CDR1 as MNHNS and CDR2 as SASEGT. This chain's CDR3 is CASSPRSGMNAEAFF. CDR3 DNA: TGTGCCAGCAGTCCTCGTTCGGGGATGAACGCTGAAGCTTTCTTC.

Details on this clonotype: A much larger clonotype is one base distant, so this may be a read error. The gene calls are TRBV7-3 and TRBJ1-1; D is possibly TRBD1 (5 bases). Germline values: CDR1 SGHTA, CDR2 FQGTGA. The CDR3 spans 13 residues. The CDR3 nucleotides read TGTGCCAGCAGCGGGACTGTCTACACTGAAGCTTCCTTT. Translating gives CASSGTVYTEASF.

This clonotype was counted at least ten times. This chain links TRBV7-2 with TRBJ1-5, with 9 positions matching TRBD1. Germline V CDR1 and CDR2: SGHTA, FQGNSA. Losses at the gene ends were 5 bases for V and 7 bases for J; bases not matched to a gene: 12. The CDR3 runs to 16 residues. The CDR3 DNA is TGTGCCAGCAGCCCGGGGACAGGGCGGCTGATACAGCCCCAGCATTTT. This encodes CASSPGTGRLIQPQHF.

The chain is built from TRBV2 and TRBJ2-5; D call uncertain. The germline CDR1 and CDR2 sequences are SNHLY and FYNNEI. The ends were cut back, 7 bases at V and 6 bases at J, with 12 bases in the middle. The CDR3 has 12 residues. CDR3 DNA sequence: TGTGCCAGCAAAGATGCCCGAAAGACCCAGTACTTC. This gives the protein CASKDARKTQYF. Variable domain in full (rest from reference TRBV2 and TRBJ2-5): EPEVTQTPSHQVTQMGQEVILRCVPISNHLYFYWYRQILGQKVEFLVSFYNNEISEKSEIFDDQFSVERPDGSNFTLKIRSTKLEDSAMYFCASKDARKTQYFGPGTRLLVL.

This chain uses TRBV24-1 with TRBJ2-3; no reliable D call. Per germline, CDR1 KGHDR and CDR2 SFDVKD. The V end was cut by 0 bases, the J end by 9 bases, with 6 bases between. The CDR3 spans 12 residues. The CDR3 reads CATSDLLVTQYF. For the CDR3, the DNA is TGTGCCACCAGTGATTTGTTGGTCACGCAGTATTTT.

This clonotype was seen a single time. CDR3 coding DNA: TGCGCCAGCGCAAGGGGTGATCAGTTCGCGGACACTGAAGCTTTCTTT. This gives the protein CASARGDQFADTEAFF. The chain has TRBV5-1 and TRBJ1-1, with D possibly matching TRBD1 (5 bases). The V gene lost 7 bases and the J gene lost 3 bases, with 22 bases spanning the gap. The CDR3 has 16 amino acids. Germline CDR1 SGHRS, CDR2 YFSETQ.

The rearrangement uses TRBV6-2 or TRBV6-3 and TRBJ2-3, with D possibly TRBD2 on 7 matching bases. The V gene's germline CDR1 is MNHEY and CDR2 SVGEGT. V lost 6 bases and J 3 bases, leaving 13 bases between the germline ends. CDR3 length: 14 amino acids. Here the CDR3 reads CASSGGQGTDTQYF. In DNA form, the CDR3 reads TGTGCCAGCAGCGGGGGGCAGGGGACAGATACGCAGTATTTT.

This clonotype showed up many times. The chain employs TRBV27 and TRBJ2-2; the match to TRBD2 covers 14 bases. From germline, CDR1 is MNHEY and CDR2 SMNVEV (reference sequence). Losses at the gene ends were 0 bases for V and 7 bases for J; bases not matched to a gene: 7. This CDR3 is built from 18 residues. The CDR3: CASSLSRLAGGPDGELFF. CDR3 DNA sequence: TGTGCCAGCAGTTTATCGAGACTAGCGGGAGGGCCGGACGGGGAGCTGTTTTTT.

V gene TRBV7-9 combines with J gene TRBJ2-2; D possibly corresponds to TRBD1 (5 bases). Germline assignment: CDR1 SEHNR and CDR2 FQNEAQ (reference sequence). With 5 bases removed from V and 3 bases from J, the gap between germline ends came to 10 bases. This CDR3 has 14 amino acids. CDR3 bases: TGTGCCAGCAGCATCGACAGCGACACCGGGGAGCTGTTTTTT. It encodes CASSIDSDTGELFF.

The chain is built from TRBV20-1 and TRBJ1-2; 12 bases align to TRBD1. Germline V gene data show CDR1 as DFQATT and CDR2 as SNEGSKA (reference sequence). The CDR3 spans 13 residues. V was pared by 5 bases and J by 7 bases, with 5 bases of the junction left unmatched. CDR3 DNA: TGCAGTGCTGTCCGGGACAGGGGGCTTGGCTACACCTTC. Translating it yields CSAVRDRGLGYTF.

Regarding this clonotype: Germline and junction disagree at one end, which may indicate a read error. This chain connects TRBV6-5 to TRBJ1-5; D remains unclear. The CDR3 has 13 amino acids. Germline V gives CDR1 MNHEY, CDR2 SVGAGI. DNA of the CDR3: TGTGCCAGCAGTTGGAATAGCAATCAGACCCAGCATTTT. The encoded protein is CASSWNSNQTQHF.

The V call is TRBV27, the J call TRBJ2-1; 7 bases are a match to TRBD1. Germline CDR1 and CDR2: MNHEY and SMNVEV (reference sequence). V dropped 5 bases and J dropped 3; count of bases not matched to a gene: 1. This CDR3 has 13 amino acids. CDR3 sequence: CASSRTGYNEQFF. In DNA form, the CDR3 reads TGTGCCAGCAGTAGGACAGGCTACAATGAGCAGTTCTTC.

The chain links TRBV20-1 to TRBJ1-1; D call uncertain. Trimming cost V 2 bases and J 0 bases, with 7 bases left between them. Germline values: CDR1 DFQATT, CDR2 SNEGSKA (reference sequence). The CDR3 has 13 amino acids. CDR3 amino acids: CSARRQLNTEAFF. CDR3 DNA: TGCAGTGCTAGAAGGCAATTGAACACTGAAGCTTTCTTT.

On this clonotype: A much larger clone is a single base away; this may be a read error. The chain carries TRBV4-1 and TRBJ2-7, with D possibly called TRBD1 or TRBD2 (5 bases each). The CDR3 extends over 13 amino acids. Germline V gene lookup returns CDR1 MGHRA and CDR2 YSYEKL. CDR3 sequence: CASSRLGPYKQYF. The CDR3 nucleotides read TGCGCCAGCAGCCGGTTGGGACCCTACAAGCAGTACTTC.

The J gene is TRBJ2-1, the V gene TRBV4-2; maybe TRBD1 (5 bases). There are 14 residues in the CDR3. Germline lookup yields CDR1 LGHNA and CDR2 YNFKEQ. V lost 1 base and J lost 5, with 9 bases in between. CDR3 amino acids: CASSQVGHNNEQFF. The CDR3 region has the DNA TGTGCCAGCAGCCAAGTCGGACACAACAATGAGCAGTTCTTC.

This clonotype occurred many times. The CDR3 coding sequence is TGTGCCAGCTCACCAGGGGAGGCCCGTACCGGGGAGCTGTTTTTT. Its translation: CASSPGEARTGELFF. The chain employs TRBV18 and TRBJ2-2; weak D call: TRBD2 (6 bases). V dropped 2 bases and J dropped 5 bases, with 12 bases sitting between them. Germline loops: CDR1 KGHSH, CDR2 LQKENI. The CDR3 is made up of 15 amino acids. Supplemented by reference TRBV18 and TRBJ2-2, the full variable domain reads NAGVMQNPRHLVRRRGQEARLRCSPMKGHSHVYWYRQLPEEGLKFMVYLQKENIIDESGMPKERFSAEFPKEGPSILRIQQVVRGDSAAYFCASSPGEARTGELFFGEGSRLTVL.

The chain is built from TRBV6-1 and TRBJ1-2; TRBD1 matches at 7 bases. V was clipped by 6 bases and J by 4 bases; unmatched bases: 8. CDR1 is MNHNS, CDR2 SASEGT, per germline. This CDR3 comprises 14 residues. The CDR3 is CASSRPGQTYGYTF. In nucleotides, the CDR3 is TGTGCCAGCAGCCGCCCGGGACAGACCTATGGCTACACCTTC.

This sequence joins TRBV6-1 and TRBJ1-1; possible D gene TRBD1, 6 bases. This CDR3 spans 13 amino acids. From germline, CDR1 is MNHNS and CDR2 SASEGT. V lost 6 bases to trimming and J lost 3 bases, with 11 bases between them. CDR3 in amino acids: CASRDRIDTEAFF. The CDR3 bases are TGTGCCAGCAGGGACAGAATTGACACTGAAGCTTTCTTT.